This TCR beta chain was sequenced in a study of T cell responses to AZD1222 COVID-19 vaccine. Study-wide points: Donors in the cohort were predominantly white British and more often female, and clonal diversity was possibly underestimated. The breadth and depth of Spike-specific TCRs increased once two AZD1222 doses had been given.

This CDR3 is 17 amino acids long. Germline assignment: CDR1 MNHEY and CDR2 SMNVEV (reference sequence). The V and J ends lost 1 base and 2 bases respectively, with 15 bases between them. Repertoires were generated with immunoSEQ multiplex PCR, while TCRdb's copy carries only in-frame clones and drops some. The data contain tens of thousands of clones, about 82% of them singletons. A note on this clone: Its antigen is unknown.

The sequence came from an adult in good health. Sequencing was performed on peripheral blood, taken on day 0 of AZD1222 vaccination. The rearrangement links TRBV27 to TRBJ1-5; D gene uncertain. The CDR3, as DNA: TGTGCCAGCAGTTTATACGGAGACCTTCGGGGCAATCAGCCCCAGCATTTT. Its translation: CASSLYGDLRGNQPQHF.